This T cell receptor (beta chain) was identified during a study of shared clonotypes between healthy human individuals (dated by TCRdb to the early 2020s). Broadly, across the study: The cohort included three men and a couple of women between 18 and 49 years of age. For each donor, three plates each were used for CD4 naive and CD4 memory, two plates were used for CD8 naive, and one plate was used for CD8 memory. The study deeply sequenced blood TCR repertoires of roughly five healthy adults to estimate repertoire size and the extent of clonotype sharing between individuals. Libraries were prepared and TCR repertoires were sequenced by different laboratories using diverse techniques, in order to increase sequencing depth and limit assay-specific biases. Each donor's leukapheresis produced roughly between about 0.9 and 9.5 billion PBMCs. Study-level results and caveats: Even with the large sequencing depth, rarefaction of the sorted-subset datasets indicated that sequencing was incomplete. Based on pairwise subsampling, the degree of clonotype sharing among donors was expected to be affected by sequencing depth. The small number of donors limited the genetic and exposure-history diversity represented. Estimated clonotype richness was generally larger for naive than for memory subsets. Roughly 5% of naive CD4, 3.5% of naive CD8, roughly 2.4% of memory CD4, and around 0.42% of memory CD8 clonotypes were shared across several donors. Higher generation probabilities were observed for clonotypes shared by all four sorted-subset donors than for non-shared clonotypes. Sampling was restricted to blood, and TCR repertoires in tissue are likely to differ from TCR repertoires in blood.

Donors were healthy HIV-negative adults with no recently reported acute infections or vaccinations. All donors were Caucasian adults living in Nashville, Tennessee, USA. CD4+ T cells were enriched through magnetic negative selection, after which naive cells were positively selected on CD45RA and the remaining negative fraction served as the memory subset. Blood was collected by leukapheresis, and PBMCs were isolated by Ficoll-Histopaque density gradient centrifugation and then cryopreserved in liquid nitrogen vapor phase. Purity and quantity of every magnetically sorted T cell population were checked by analytical flow cytometry. Genomic DNA was isolated from every sorted fraction and measured by UV absorbance on a Nanodrop 2000c. Notes on this clone: The antigen it recognizes is unknown. No base qualities exist here, and no much larger clone lies one base off it.

V loses 4 bases, J loses 1 base, and the germline ends lie 13 bases apart. Reading the germline V gene gives CDR1 SGHRS and CDR2 YFSETQ. The CDR3 sequence holds 15 residues, the cysteine and phenylalanine included. Solely the CDR3 DNA is kept, with 45 bases framed from the first base. TCR CDR3 regions were amplified from genomic DNA by multiplex PCR using the deep immunoSEQ assay. Genomic DNA extracted from each cell subset was distributed evenly over all wells of several immunoSEQ 96-well plates, and each plate served as one replicate. For sorted subsets, roughly 200 ng of genomic DNA, equivalent to 30,000 or so T cell genomes, went into each replicate PCR. Purified libraries were quantified with a Qubit 3.0 fluorometer, sized on a Bioanalyzer 2100, and re-quantified with the KAPA Library Quantification kit. Every immunoSEQ 96-well plate was sequenced on a dedicated single-read 150-cycle Illumina NextSeq 550 flow cell. From the authors' description of their analysis: The immunoSEQ output contained only junctional sequences without quality scores, so filtering could not match that applied to full-length reads. To assign V/J genes and CDR3, sequences were annotated against IMGT germline references using PyIR, a Python wrapper for IgBLAST v1.9. Reads with weak V/J assignments (E-value above 1e-6), missing CDR3, stop codons, out-of-frame junctions, or ambiguous translated residues were removed. V3J clonotypes were defined by identical inferred V gene, J gene, and CDR3 amino acid sequence. Percentage overlap between repertoires was computed as shared unique clonotypes divided by the size of the smaller repertoire. Richness of each repertoire was evaluated using RTK rarefaction, the Chao1 estimator, and Recon v2.1 estimates of unobserved clonotypes. For all TCRbeta clonotypes obtained by the gDNA method from a few donors, generation probabilities were computed with OLGA. Not all clones reach the TCRdb copy of this immuneACCESS table, which keeps in-frame sequences only. Checked studies attribute under half of the gap to unresolved V genes and leave the rest unexplained. V, J and clone size derive from that table, while D and trimming were established from the DNA sequence. The table for this sample lists some 2,100,000 clones; approximately 96% of them were counted only once. The ten largest clonotypes hold around 0.13% of the sample.

The chain couples TRBV5-1 to TRBJ2-3; the D gene is perhaps TRBD2, from 5 matching bases. The sample comprised naive CD4+ T cells sorted from blood. This specimen's cell subset or site label, per the study, means: CD45RA+ positively selected. This clonotype originated in a man between 18 and 35 years old in good health. The CDR3 here reads CASSPGSSGTDTQYF. The nucleotide sequence is TGCGCCAGCAGCCCGGGAAGTAGCGGCACAGATACGCAGTATTTT. When the CDR3 is completed using the reference TRBV5-1 and TRBJ2-3 genes on either side, the full variable domain is KAGVTQTPRYLIKTRGQQVTLSCSPISGHRSVSWYQQTPGQGLQFLFEYFSETQRNKGNFPGRFSGRQFSNSRSEMNVSTLELGDSALYLCASSPGSSGTDTQYFGPGTRLTVL.